The 21 T cell receptor beta chains presented below share a single source sample, sequenced in a study of CD8+CD57+ T cells in acquired aplastic anemia. TCR beta VDJ and CDR3 profiling used genomic DNA as template. Via MiXCR, TCRdb re-called the reads, giving one row per CDR3 protein. Seen here are around 180,000 distinct CDR3 sequences, roughly half observed once, and the top ten hold about 1.7%. All patients picked for sequencing had shown, by flow cytometry, an expansion of CD8+CD57+ cells. The source material was sorted CD4+, CD8+, or CD8+CD57+ T cells (not recorded which) from PBMCs. Receptors originate from a human donor with aplastic anemia.

At least ten counts were recorded for this clonotype. V gene TRBV19 combines with J gene TRBJ2-7; D remains ambiguous. V dropped 5 bases and J dropped 3 bases, with 8 bases sitting between them. In germline, CDR1 is LNHDA, CDR2 SQIVND (reference sequence). CDR3 size: 12 residues. CDR3 sequence: CASSAPDYEQYF. DNA of the CDR3: TGTGCCAGTAGTGCCCCCGACTACGAGCAGTACTTC. Combining the CDR3 with reference TRBV19 and TRBJ2-7 gives the whole variable domain DGGITQSPKYLFRKEGQNVTLSCEQNLNHDAMYWYRQDPGQGLRLIYYSQIVNDFQKGDIAEGYSVSREKKESFPLTVTSAQKNPTAFYLCASSAPDYEQYFGPGTRLTVT.

This clonotype was detected only a few times. The gene calls are TRBV2 and TRBJ1-1; no clear D. V lost 10 bases, J lost 1 base, and 13 bases lay in between. The CDR3 has 13 residues. Looked up from germline, CDR1 is SNHLY and CDR2 is FYNNEI. CDR3 region: CATPSGKNTEAFF. The CDR3 nucleotides read TGTGCCACACCGTCTGGGAAGAACACTGAAGCTTTCTTT. The full variable domain, rest sourced from reference TRBV2 and TRBJ1-1, is EPEVTQTPSHQVTQMGQEVILRCVPISNHLYFYWYRQILGQKVEFLVSFYNNEISEKSEIFDDQFSVERPDGSNFTLKIRSTKLEDSAMYFCATPSGKNTEAFFGQGTRLTVV.

This clonotype was observed at least ten times. The V call is TRBV5-1, the J call TRBJ2-7; 12 bases align to TRBD2. V was clipped by 5 bases and J by 7 bases; unmatched bases: 13. Germline CDR1 reads SGHRS; CDR2 reads YFSETQ. This CDR3 has 16 residues. The CDR3 here is CASSDGASGRAGEQYF. CDR3 in DNA: TGCGCCAGCAGTGACGGGGCTAGCGGGAGGGCGGGTGAGCAGTACTTC. The variable domain in full, completed from reference TRBV5-1 and TRBJ2-7, reads KAGVTQTPRYLIKTRGQQVTLSCSPISGHRSVSWYQQTPGQGLQFLFEYFSETQRNKGNFPGRFSGRQFSNSRSEMNVSTLELGDSALYLCASSDGASGRAGEQYFGPGTRLTVT.

In the case of this clonotype: This may arise from a read error, as a much more abundant clone is one base away. The V and J genes are TRBV20-1 and TRBJ2-1; 9 nucleotides agree with TRBD2. Germline V gene lookup returns CDR1 DFQATT and CDR2 SNEGSKA (reference sequence). The CDR3 is 15 residues long. The CDR3 DNA reads TGCAGTGTTAGAGATCAAGGTAGCGGGAGCCATGAGCAGTTCTTC. This gives the protein CSVRDQGSGSHEQFF.

This sequence joins TRBV20-1 and TRBJ2-1, with 9 bases lining up with TRBD2. Looked up from germline, CDR1 is DFQATT and CDR2 is SNEGSKA (reference sequence). V was clipped by 6 bases and J by 4 bases; unmatched bases: 7. This CDR3 contains 14 residues. CDR3 residues: CSASQRGDYNEQFF. CDR3 nucleotide sequence: TGCAGTGCCAGCCAGCGGGGGGATTACAATGAGCAGTTCTTC.

This clonotype occurred many times. V and J are TRBV6-5 and TRBJ2-5, with 10 positions matching TRBD1. With V trimmed by 7 bases and J by 5 bases, 10 bases remained unmatched. The CDR3 consists of 15 residues. Germline assignment: CDR1 MNHEY and CDR2 SVGAGI. This CDR3 reads CASTLTGGRGETQYF. Written as DNA, the CDR3 is TGTGCCAGCACCTTGACAGGGGGCCGGGGGGAGACCCAGTACTTC.

The rearrangement uses TRBV10-2 and TRBJ2-7, with a weak D call TRBD2 (5 bases). The CDR3 covers 14 residues. Trimming pared 2 bases from V and 3 bases from J, leaving 11 bases between. Per germline, CDR1 WSHSY and CDR2 SAAADI. The CDR3 loop is CASSEASGNYEQYF. Here the CDR3 DNA reads TGCGCCAGCAGTGAGGCATCGGGGAACTACGAGCAGTACTTC.

Points on this clonotype: Sequence at one end of the junction differs from germline and may be a read error. The J gene is TRBJ2-5, the V gene TRBV10-3; D may be TRBD1 (5 bases). The CDR3 is 16 residues long. The germline gives CDR1 ENHRY, CDR2 SYGVKD. The CDR3 region has the DNA TGTGCCAGCAGTGATACAATTGACAGTGAAAAAGAGACCCAGTACTTC. Translated: CASSDTIDSEKETQYF.

The J gene is TRBJ2-5, the V gene TRBV19; D gene ambiguous. The germline V gene encodes CDR1 LNHDA and CDR2 SQIVND (reference sequence). The V gene lost 4 bases and the J gene lost 2 bases, with 8 bases spanning the gap. CDR3 length: 13 residues. The CDR3 loop reads CASSRVGQETQYF. The CDR3 DNA sequence: TGTGCCAGTAGTAGGGTCGGGCAAGAGACCCAGTACTTC.

CDR3 sequence: CSVEGTSTNEKLFF. The CDR3 bases are TGCAGCGTTGAGGGGACATCAACTAATGAAAAACTGTTTTTT. The V and J genes are TRBV29-1 and TRBJ1-4; D may be TRBD1 (6 bases). CDR3 length: 14 amino acids. Trimming took 3 bases from V and 0 from J, leaving 8 bases between them. Germline assignment: CDR1 SQVTM and CDR2 ANQGSEA.

This clonotype has a count of ten or more. V usage is TRBV30 and J usage is TRBJ2-7; 7 bases are a match to TRBD2. Germline CDR1 is GTSNPN and CDR2 is SVGIG (reference sequence). This CDR3 is 12 amino acids long. V lost 5 bases to trimming and J lost 6 bases; unmatched junction nucleotides: 7. CDR3 nucleotide sequence: TGTGCCTGGGGTCGGGAGGTCGGCGAGCAGTACTTC. This sequence encodes CAWGREVGEQYF.

The gene calls are TRBV7-9 and TRBJ1-2; D not resolved. Germline-derived CDR1 and CDR2 are SEHNR and FQNEAQ (reference sequence). V was shortened by 2 bases and J by 7 bases, with 11 bases between the two germline ends. CDR3 size: 13 residues. CDR3 bases: TGTGCCAGCAGCTTATCGGCAGGACGTGGCTACACCTTC. Translation: CASSLSAGRGYTF.

The chain recombines TRBV10-3 with TRBJ2-7, with 8 positions matching TRBD1. Germline V gene lookup returns CDR1 ENHRY and CDR2 SYGVKD. CDR3 size: 15 residues. J was trimmed by 0 bases and V by 4 bases; bases with no gene match: 5. In DNA form, the CDR3 reads TGTGCCATCAGTGGATCCGGGACAGGCTCCTACGAGCAGTACTTC. It codes for CAISGSGTGSYEQYF.

The chain links TRBV10-3 to TRBJ1-2, with TRBD1 identical over 12 bases. The CDR3 runs to 11 residues. V dropped 9 bases and J dropped 8; count of bases not matched to a gene: 1. Germline CDR1 ENHRY, CDR2 SYGVKD. The CDR3 nucleotides are TGTGCCATAGGGACAGGGGGCGGCTACACCTTC. Translating gives CAIGTGGGYTF.

The CDR3 coding sequence is TGTGCCAGCAGCCGCGAGATGAACACTGAAGCTTTCTTT. This gives the protein CASSREMNTEAFF. This chain links TRBV7-3 with TRBJ1-1; D is ambiguous. The V and J ends lost 5 bases and 0 bases respectively, with 7 bases between them. Germline values: CDR1 SGHTA, CDR2 FQGTGA. The CDR3 runs to 13 residues.

This clonotype has at least ten counts. The V and J genes are TRBV24-1 and TRBJ1-1; 8 bases line up with TRBD1. The CDR3 sequence is 14 residues long. Germline CDR1 reads KGHDR; CDR2 reads SFDVKD. V was clipped by 7 bases and J by 4 bases; unmatched bases: 7. The CDR3 DNA reads TGTGCCACCAGAGGACAGGGCGGTGTCACTGAAGCTTTCTTT. Translation: CATRGQGGVTEAFF.

On this clonotype itself: Sequence at one end of the junction differs from germline and may be a read error. The chain combines TRBV10-3 with TRBJ1-2; a weak D match, TRBD1 (5 bases). This CDR3 contains 14 residues. Germline V gives CDR1 ENHRY, CDR2 SYGVKD. CDR3 coding DNA: TGTGCCATCAGTAAGTCGGGGGTTCACTATGGCTACACCTTC. Translation: CAISKSGVHYGYTF.

This clonotype was seen ten or more times. The chain joins TRBV2 to TRBJ2-1, with a possible D match to TRBD1 (6 bases). The germline CDR1 and CDR2 sequences are SNHLY and FYNNEI. Trimming shortened V by 9 bases and J by 3 bases, and 9 bases separated the two germline ends. The CDR3 has 12 residues. CDR3 residues: CASTDSYNEQFF. The DNA for the CDR3 is TGTGCCAGTACGGACAGCTACAATGAGCAGTTCTTC.

This clonotype was seen a few times. V gene TRBV7-2 combines with J gene TRBJ2-7, with D perhaps matching TRBD2 (7 bases). In germline, CDR1 is SGHTA, CDR2 FQGNSA. Trimming removed 2 bases from V and 2 bases from J, with 13 bases in between. CDR3 length: 15 residues. The CDR3 protein is CASSLYRGAAYEQYF. The CDR3 region has the DNA TGTGCCAGCAGCTTATACCGGGGGGCCGCCTACGAGCAGTACTTC.

This sequence joins TRBV7-6 and TRBJ2-7, with a tentative D call TRBD1 (6 bases). The V and J ends lost 7 bases and 0 bases respectively, with 22 bases between them. The CDR3 spans 17 residues. The germline V gene encodes CDR1 SGHVS and CDR2 FNYEAQ. In DNA form, the CDR3 reads TGTGCCAGCACCAAAGAACAGGGATCCTACGACTCCTACGAGCAGTACTTC. This sequence encodes CASTKEQGSYDSYEQYF.

In its sample, this clonotype was seen many times. The chain carries TRBV6-1 and TRBJ1-2; D unclear. Trimming shortened V by 2 bases and J by 10 bases, and 11 bases separated the two germline ends. This CDR3 region has 12 residues. Germline CDR1 reads MNHNS; CDR2 reads SASEGT. CDR3 sequence (DNA): TGTGCCAGCAGTGAATCGACGGTCGACTACACCTTC. This translates into CASSESTVDYTF.